Each of the 21 T cell receptor beta chains below was sequenced from the same sample in a study of cytomegalovirus exposure and HLA in healthy donors. This PCR relied on a set of 60 Vbeta primers and 13 Jbeta primers. Method: immunoSEQ multiplex PCR; TCRdb's copy keeps in-frame clones and lacks some. Its table records 45,000 to 60,000 clones. The sample comprised PBMCs. These receptors originate from a male donor in good health and CMV-seronegative.

This rearrangement joins TRBV30 to TRBJ1-2; TRBD1 matches at 7 bases. Per the germline V gene, CDR1 is GTSNPN and CDR2 is SVGIG (reference sequence). J lost 9 bases, V lost 6 bases, and 13 bases had no gene match. This CDR3 comprises 13 residues. The CDR3 nucleotides read TGTGCCTGTTCTGGACAGGTGCAAGGTAGCTACACCTTC. Its protein is CACSGQVQGSYTF.

V and J are TRBV18 and TRBJ1-2; D unresolved. V lost 3 bases and J lost 3, with 11 bases in between. Germline V gene data show CDR1 as KGHSH and CDR2 as LQKENI. This CDR3 contains 14 residues. The CDR3 DNA is TGTGCCAGCTCACCGTCAGGTTTCGACTATGGCTACACCTTC. Amino acid sequence: CASSPSGFDYGYTF.

This sequence joins TRBV7-9 and TRBJ1-5; 10 positions agree with TRBD1. CDR3 size: 16 residues. V was pared by 3 bases and J by 3 bases, with 5 bases of the junction left unmatched. The V gene's germline CDR1 is SEHNR and CDR2 FQNEAQ (reference sequence). CDR3 DNA: TGTGCCAGCAGCTTTGGGACAGGGGTTTTCAATCAGCCCCAGCATTTT. Translation: CASSFGTGVFNQPQHF.

The gene calls are TRBV10-3 and TRBJ2-1, with 11 bases matching TRBD1. CDR1 and CDR2 (germline): ENHRY, SYGVKD. CDR3 length: 14 residues. Unmatched junction bases numbered 6, after V lost 6 bases and J lost 8 bases. The CDR3 DNA is TGTGCCATCAGATCGGACAGGGGGCCGGATGAGCAGTTCTTC. Amino acids: CAIRSDRGPDEQFF.

The V gene is TRBV4-1, the J gene TRBJ2-5; no clear D. Trimming cost V 1 base and J 5 bases, with 11 bases left between them. The length of the CDR3 is 14 residues. Germline V CDR1 and CDR2: MGHRA, YSYEKL. The CDR3 is CASSQGRSEETQYF. CDR3 bases: TGCGCCAGCAGCCAAGGTAGATCGGAGGAGACCCAGTACTTC.

The genes are TRBV5-6 and TRBJ2-7, with D perhaps TRBD1 (6 bases). This CDR3 comprises 15 residues. Trimming cost V 1 base and J 2 bases, with 13 bases left between them. The germline V gene has CDR1 SGHDT and CDR2 YYEEEE. This chain's CDR3 is CASSLLNRDAYEQYF. For the CDR3, the DNA is TGTGCCAGCAGCTTGTTGAACAGGGATGCCTACGAGCAGTACTTC.

In nucleotides, the CDR3 is TGCGCCAGCAGCCAAAATAGCGGGGGGGCCCTTGGAGATACGCAGTATTTT. Protein: CASSQNSGGALGDTQYF. This chain uses TRBV4-3 with TRBJ2-3; 11 nucleotides align to TRBD2. Germline CDR1 is LGHNA and CDR2 is YSLEER. This CDR3 has 17 residues. Trimming removed 2 bases from V and 5 bases from J; junction bases left unmatched: 9.

The chain joins TRBV6-6 to TRBJ1-5; tentatively, D is TRBD1 (6 bases). Trimming pared 3 bases from V and 3 bases from J, leaving 12 bases between. CDR3 length: 15 residues. The V gene's germline CDR1 is MNHNY and CDR2 SVGAGI (reference sequence). CDR3 region: CASSYKQGSNQPQHF. For the CDR3, the DNA is TGTGCCAGCAGTTATAAACAGGGTTCCAATCAGCCCCAGCATTTT.

The rearrangement links TRBV29-1 to TRBJ1-1, with D possibly being TRBD1 (5 bases). From germline, CDR1 is SQVTM and CDR2 ANQGSEA. The CDR3 runs 12 residues. V lost 4 bases, J lost 3 bases, and 9 bases lay in between. CDR3 protein: CSVARGDTEAFF. CDR3 sequence (DNA): TGCAGCGTTGCTAGGGGCGACACTGAAGCTTTCTTT.

This sequence joins TRBV7-2 and TRBJ2-7; weak D call: TRBD1 (5 bases). The V end was cut by 3 bases, the J end by 6 bases, with 12 bases between. This CDR3 region has 13 residues. Germline CDR1 is SGHTA and CDR2 is FQGNSA. CDR3: CASSFFQGSEQYF. DNA of the CDR3: TGTGCCAGCAGCTTTTTCCAGGGTTCCGAGCAGTACTTC.

The rearrangement joins TRBV9 to TRBJ2-1, with 14 nucleotides matching TRBD2. CDR1 and CDR2 (germline): SGDLS, YYNGEE. There are 16 residues in the CDR3. The V and J ends lost 3 bases and 9 bases, in that order; junction bases with no gene match: 8. The CDR3, as DNA: TGTGCCAGCAGCGCTCTGACTAGCGGGGGGGCAGGTGAGCAGTTCTTC. Amino acids: CASSALTSGGAGEQFF.

This chain links TRBV28 with TRBJ1-1; D perhaps matches TRBD1 (5 bases). The CDR3 has 10 amino acids. Trimming stripped 10 bases from V and 5 bases from J, with 8 bases between. CDR1 MDHEN and CDR2 SYDVKM come from the germline V gene. For the CDR3, the DNA is TGTGCCACCCGGGGGACTGAAGCTTTCTTT. Its protein is CATRGTEAFF. The full variable domain, its missing parts supplied by reference TRBV28 and TRBJ1-1, is DVKVTQSSRYLVKRTGEKVFLECVQDMDHENMFWYRQDPGLGLRLIYFSYDVKMKEKGDIPEGYSVSREKKERFSLILESASTNQTSMYLCATRGTEAFFGQGTRLTVV.

V usage is TRBV5-8 and J usage is TRBJ2-7; TRBD1 aligns across 8 bases. The V gene end was trimmed by 1 base and the J gene end by 0 bases; junction bases not matched to a gene: 6. The CDR3 totals 16 residues. Germline V gene sequence: CDR1 SGHTS, CDR2 YDEGEE. The CDR3: CASSLSTGGLSYEQYF. As DNA, the CDR3 is TGTGCCAGCAGCTTGTCAACAGGGGGTCTCTCCTACGAGCAGTACTTC.

V usage is TRBV11-3 and J usage is TRBJ2-7, with 9 bases aligning to TRBD1. V lost 3 bases and J lost 2; bases outside the gene matches: 5. The CDR3 extends over 15 amino acids. Germline-derived CDR1 and CDR2 are SGHNT and YENEEA. This CDR3 is CASSFDRGNTYEQYF. The CDR3 bases are TGTGCCAGCAGCTTTGACAGGGGGAATACCTACGAGCAGTACTTC.

This chain links TRBV19 with TRBJ1-1; D perhaps matches TRBD1 (6 bases). Germline V gene sequence: CDR1 LNHDA, CDR2 SQIVND (reference sequence). The CDR3 runs 14 residues. V gave up 5 bases and J gave up 4 bases, with 14 bases separating them. The CDR3 coding sequence is TGTGCCAGTAGTCGGGGGGCGCCGGTCACTGAAGCTTTCTTT. Its translation: CASSRGAPVTEAFF.

The chain joins TRBV11-1 to TRBJ2-1; a weak D match, TRBD1 (5 bases). CDR3 length: 14 amino acids. V was cut by 5 bases and J by 8 bases, with 16 bases left in between. CDR1 is SGHAT, CDR2 FQDESV, per germline (reference sequence). This CDR3 reads CASSPGPFADEQFF. In nucleotides, the CDR3 is TGTGCCAGCAGCCCAGGGCCTTTTGCGGATGAGCAGTTCTTC.

The chain couples TRBV18 to TRBJ1-3, with D possibly being TRBD1 (5 bases). Per germline, CDR1 KGHSH and CDR2 LQKENI. This CDR3 spans 15 amino acids. Trimming removed 3 bases at V and 2 bases at J, with 11 bases between. CDR3 nucleotides: TGTGCCAGCTCACCTCGGGGGTCGGCTGGAAACACCATATATTTT. Protein: CASSPRGSAGNTIYF.

CDR3 DNA sequence: TGTGCCAGCAGTGACGGCTCTGGGGCCAACGTCCTGACTTTC. It is translated as CASSDGSGANVLTF. This chain links TRBV6-1 with TRBJ2-6; no clear D. The CDR3 has 14 residues. CDR1 and CDR2 (germline): MNHNS, SASEGT. Trimming stripped 3 bases from V and 0 bases from J, with 3 bases between.

The rearrangement links TRBV6-1 to TRBJ2-3; 7 nucleotides agree with TRBD1. There are 14 residues in the CDR3. From germline, CDR1 is MNHNS and CDR2 SASEGT. V lost 7 bases to trimming and J lost 5 bases; unmatched junction nucleotides: 9. In nucleotides, the CDR3 is TGTGCCAGCATTGTTAGGGGGCGCGGAGATACGCAGTATTTT. Translating it yields CASIVRGRGDTQYF.

The rearrangement links TRBV11-2 to TRBJ1-2, with a tentative D call TRBD1 (6 bases). Germline CDR1 reads SGHAT; CDR2 reads FQNNGV. Trimming removed 5 bases from V and 14 bases from J, with 15 bases in between. The length of the CDR3 is 11 residues. CDR3 bases: TGTGCCAGCAGCAACCTACAGGGACGAACCTTC. Translation gives CASSNLQGRTF.

The chain carries TRBV7-3 and TRBJ2-7; D perhaps matches TRBD1 (5 bases). The CDR3 is 15 residues long. V lost 2 bases and J lost 3, with 14 bases in between. The V gene's germline CDR1 is SGHTA and CDR2 FQGTGA. The CDR3 is CASSLSAGPSYEQYF. CDR3 coding DNA: TGTGCCAGCAGCTTATCGGCAGGGCCTAGCTACGAGCAGTACTTC. Full variable domain (outside the CDR3, taken from reference TRBV7-3 and TRBJ2-7): GAGVSQTPSNKVTEKGKYVELRCDPISGHTALYWYRQSLGQGPEFLIYFQGTGAADDSGLPNDRFFAVRPEGSVSTLKIQRTERGDSAVYLCASSLSAGPSYEQYFGPGTRLTVT.